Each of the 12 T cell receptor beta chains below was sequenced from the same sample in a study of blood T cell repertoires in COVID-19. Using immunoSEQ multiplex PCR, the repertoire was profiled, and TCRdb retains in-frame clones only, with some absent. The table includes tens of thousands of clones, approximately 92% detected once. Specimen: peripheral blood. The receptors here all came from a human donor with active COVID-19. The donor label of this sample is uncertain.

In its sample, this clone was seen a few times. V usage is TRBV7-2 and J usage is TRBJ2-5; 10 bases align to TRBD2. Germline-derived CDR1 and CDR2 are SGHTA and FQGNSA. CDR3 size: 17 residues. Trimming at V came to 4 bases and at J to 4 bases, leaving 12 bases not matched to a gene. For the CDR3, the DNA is TGTGCCAGCAGCTCCGGAGATGGTCTAGCGGGAGTAGAGACCCAGTACTTC. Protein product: CASSSGDGLAGVETQYF. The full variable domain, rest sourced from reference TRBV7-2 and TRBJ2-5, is GAGVSQSPSNKVTEKGKDVELRCDPISGHTALYWYRQSLGQGLEFLIYFQGNSAPDKSGLPSDRFSAERTGGSVSTLTIQRTQQEDSAVYLCASSSGDGLAGVETQYFGPGTRLLVL.

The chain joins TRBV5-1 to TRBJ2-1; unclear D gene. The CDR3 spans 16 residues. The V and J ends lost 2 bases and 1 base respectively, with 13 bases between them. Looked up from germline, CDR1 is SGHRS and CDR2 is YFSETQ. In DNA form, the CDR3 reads TGCGCCAGCAGCTTCGGAGTTTTCGGGTCCTACAATGAGCAGTTCTTC. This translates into CASSFGVFGSYNEQFF.

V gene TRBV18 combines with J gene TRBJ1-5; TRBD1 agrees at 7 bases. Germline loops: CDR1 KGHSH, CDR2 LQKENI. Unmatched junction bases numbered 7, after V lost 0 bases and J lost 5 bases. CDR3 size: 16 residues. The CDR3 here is CASSPPGGEGDQPQHF. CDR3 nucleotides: TGTGCCAGCTCACCACCAGGGGGCGAGGGAGATCAGCCCCAGCATTTT.

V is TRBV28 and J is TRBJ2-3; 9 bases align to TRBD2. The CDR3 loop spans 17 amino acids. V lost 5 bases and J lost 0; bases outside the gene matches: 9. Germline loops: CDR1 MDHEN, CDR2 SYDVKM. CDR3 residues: CASSAGLAVISTDTQYF. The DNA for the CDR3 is TGTGCCAGCAGTGCGGGACTAGCTGTAATTAGCACAGATACGCAGTATTTT.

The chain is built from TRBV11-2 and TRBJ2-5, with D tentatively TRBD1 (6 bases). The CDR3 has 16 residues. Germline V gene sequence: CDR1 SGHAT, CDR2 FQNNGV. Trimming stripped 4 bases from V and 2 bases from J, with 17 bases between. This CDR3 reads CASSSARQVIQETQYF. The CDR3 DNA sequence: TGTGCCAGCAGCTCGGCCCGACAGGTGATACAAGAGACCCAGTACTTC.

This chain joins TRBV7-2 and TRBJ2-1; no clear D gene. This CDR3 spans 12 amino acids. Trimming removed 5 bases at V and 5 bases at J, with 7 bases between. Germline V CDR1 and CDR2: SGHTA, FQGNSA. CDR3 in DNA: TGTGCCAGCAGCGCCCGAGACAATGAGCAGTTCTTC. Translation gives CASSARDNEQFF.

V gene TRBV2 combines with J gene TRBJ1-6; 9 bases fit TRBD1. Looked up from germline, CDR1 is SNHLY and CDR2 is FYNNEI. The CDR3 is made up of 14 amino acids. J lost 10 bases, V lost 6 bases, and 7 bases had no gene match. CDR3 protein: CASRPGTGSSPLHF. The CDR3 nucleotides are TGTGCCAGCAGACCCGGGACAGGGTCCTCACCCCTCCACTTT.

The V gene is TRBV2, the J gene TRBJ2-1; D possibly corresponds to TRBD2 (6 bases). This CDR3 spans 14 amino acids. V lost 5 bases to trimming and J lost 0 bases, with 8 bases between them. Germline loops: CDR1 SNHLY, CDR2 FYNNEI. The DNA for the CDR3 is TGTGCCAGCAGTCGCGGGGCCTCCTACAATGAGCAGTTCTTC. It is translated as CASSRGASYNEQFF.

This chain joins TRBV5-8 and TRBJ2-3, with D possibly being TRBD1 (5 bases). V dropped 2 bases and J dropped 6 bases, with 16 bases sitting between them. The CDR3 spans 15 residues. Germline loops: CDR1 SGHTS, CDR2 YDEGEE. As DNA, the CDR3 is TGTGCCAGCAGCTTTAGTGGCAGGGTGCACGATACGCAGTATTTT. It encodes CASSFSGRVHDTQYF.

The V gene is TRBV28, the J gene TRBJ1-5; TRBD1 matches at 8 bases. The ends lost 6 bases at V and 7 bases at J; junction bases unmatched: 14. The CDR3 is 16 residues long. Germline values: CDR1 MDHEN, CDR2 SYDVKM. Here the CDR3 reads CASSQVDRAHRQPQHF. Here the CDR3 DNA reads TGTGCCAGCAGCCAAGTGGACAGGGCCCACAGACAGCCCCAGCATTTT. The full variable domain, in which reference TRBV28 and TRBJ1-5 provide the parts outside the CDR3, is DVKVTQSSRYLVKRTGEKVFLECVQDMDHENMFWYRQDPGLGLRLIYFSYDVKMKEKGDIPEGYSVSREKKERFSLILESASTNQTSMYLCASSQVDRAHRQPQHFGDGTRLSIL.

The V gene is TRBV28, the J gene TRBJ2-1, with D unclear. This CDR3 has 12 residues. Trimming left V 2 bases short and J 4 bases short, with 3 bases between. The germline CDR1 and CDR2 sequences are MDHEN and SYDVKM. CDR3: CASSLPYNEQFF. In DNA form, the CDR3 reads TGTGCCAGCAGTTTACCGTACAATGAGCAGTTCTTC.

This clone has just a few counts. The CDR3: CASSQDTVAKPQHF. The CDR3 DNA is TGCGCCAGCAGCCAAGATACGGTCGCAAAGCCCCAGCATTTT. This chain links TRBV4-1 with TRBJ1-5, with D unresolved. CDR3 length equals 14 residues. Germline-derived CDR1 and CDR2 are MGHRA and YSYEKL. The V and J ends lost 0 bases and 8 bases respectively, with 11 bases between them.